This paragraph reports one T cell receptor beta chain. The antigen remains undetermined. Germline V gene lookup returns CDR1 LNHDA and CDR2 SQIVND (reference sequence). CDR3 length equals 19 residues. J lost 4 bases, V lost 1 base, and 16 bases had no gene match. This entry belongs to a study of shared clonotypes between healthy human individuals. A CD45RA-negative memory subset and a CD45RA+ naive subset were separated from the CD4+ cells. Study-wide findings and caveats: There were few donors, and this limited the genetic and exposure-history diversity represented.

The protocol was immunoSEQ multiplex PCR, while the TCRdb copy is restricted to in-frame clones and leaves out a portion. This sample has fewer than 2.5 million clones, with 93% found just once. V usage is TRBV19 and J usage is TRBJ2-1, with TRBD1 identical over 7 bases. Material: naive CD4+ T cells from PBMCs. Described subset: CD45RA+ positively selected. The source of this sequence is a man aged 18 to 35 in good health. Some clones in this sample may be carry-over from other donors' samples. CDR3 nucleotide sequence: TGTGCCAGTAGTATAGGGTTTCGGTCACCGGGACAGACTTACAATGAGCAGTTCTTC. Amino acid sequence: CASSIGFRSPGQTYNEQFF. The full variable domain, its missing parts supplied by reference TRBV19 and TRBJ2-1, is DGGITQSPKYLFRKEGQNVTLSCEQNLNHDAMYWYRQDPGQGLRLIYYSQIVNDFQKGDIAEGYSVSREKKESFPLTVTSAQKNPTAFYLCASSIGFRSPGQTYNEQFFGPGTRLTVL.